This entry lists 7 T cell receptor beta chains sequenced from one sample in a study of T cells after yellow fever vaccination (dated by TCRdb to the late 2010s). The method behind the library was 5' RACE. The instrument was an Illumina HiSeq 2500. In-frame beta chains were kept once TCRdb had trimmed the public reads at Q25 with fastp and called clones with MiXCR. Each entry is one CDR3 protein sequence, shown with its most common DNA and genes. For this sample the table gives fewer than 650,000 distinct CDR3 sequences, of which roughly a fifth were detected only once. Of the sample, roughly a sixth is held by the ten largest clones. Read against the paper, the sample's treatment or condition label means: live attenuated yellow fever vaccine strain. The specimen comprised PBMCs, sampled roughly 23 days after the first yellow fever vaccination. All receptors come from a young man who received the YFV17D yellow fever vaccine.

Ten or more counts support this clonotype. The chain combines TRBV15 with TRBJ1-5, with D unresolved. This CDR3 region has 13 residues. The V end lost 1 base, the J end lost 1 base, and 2 bases lay between the germline ends. In germline, CDR1 is LNHNV, CDR2 YYDKDF (reference sequence). This CDR3 is CATSRASNQPQHF. In nucleotides, the CDR3 is TGTGCCACCAGCAGAGCCAGCAATCAGCCCCAGCATTTT.

The chain recombines TRBV6-4 with TRBJ1-6, with 7 bases aligning to TRBD1. CDR1 and CDR2 (germline): MRHNA, SNTAGT. This CDR3 is 19 amino acids long. V lost 6 bases, J lost 4 bases, and 18 bases stayed unmatched. DNA of the CDR3: TGTGCCAGCAGCCCCTTACCGATCCCCGGGACAGCGTATAATTCACCCCTCCACTTT. Protein sequence: CASSPLPIPGTAYNSPLHF.

The J gene is TRBJ2-6, the V gene TRBV5-1; D unclear. This CDR3 region has 14 residues. Trimming cost V 4 bases and J 2 bases, with 7 bases left between them. The V gene's germline CDR1 is SGHRS and CDR2 YFSETQ. CDR3 loop: CASSPTPGANVLTF. The CDR3 DNA sequence: TGCGCCAGCAGCCCGACGCCTGGGGCCAACGTCCTGACTTTC.

This sequence joins TRBV12-3 or TRBV12-4 and TRBJ2-1; no definite D call. Trimming removed 6 bases at V and 6 bases at J, with 12 bases between. This CDR3 is built from 13 residues. CDR3 amino acids: CASRETGRNEQFF. The CDR3 DNA follows: TGTGCCAGCAGGGAGACTGGACGCAATGAGCAGTTCTTC.

The chain is built from TRBV5-6 and TRBJ2-7; the D gene is possibly TRBD2 (7 bases). This CDR3 comprises 15 residues. Germline CDR1 SGHDT, CDR2 YYEEEE. The V and J ends lost 1 base and 6 bases respectively, with 17 bases between them. The CDR3 coding sequence is TGTGCCAGCAGCTTGCTGGGGGGGGCGCGGGGCGAGCAGTACGTC. The encoded protein is CASSLLGGARGEQYV.

This clonotype was counted only a few times. This rearrangement joins TRBV20-1 to TRBJ2-7; 7 bases are a match to TRBD1. The J segment lost 0 bases and the V segment lost 3 bases, leaving 2 bases of the junction unmatched. From germline, CDR1 is DFQATT and CDR2 SNEGSKA (reference sequence). The CDR3 has 13 amino acids. The CDR3 region is CSARTGSSYEQYF. The CDR3, as DNA: TGCAGTGCTAGGACAGGGAGCTCCTACGAGCAGTACTTC.

This sequence joins TRBV3-1 and TRBJ1-5, with D maybe TRBD1 (6 bases). The CDR3 spans 18 residues. Trimming took 7 bases from V and 0 from J, leaving 22 bases between them. Germline assignment: CDR1 LGHDT and CDR2 YNNKEL (reference sequence). CDR3 coding DNA: TGTGCCAGCACCAAGCAGGTCACAGGGTACTCTAGCAATCAGCCCCAGCATTTT. Translating gives CASTKQVTGYSSNQPQHF.